The rows below give T cell receptor beta chains drawn from one sample of a study of blood T cell repertoires in COVID-19. Profiling relied on immunoSEQ multiplex PCR, and the TCRdb table lists in-frame clones only, not all of them. The sample yields about 200,000 clones, approximately 78% seen once. Sequences were obtained from peripheral blood. Receptors were obtained from a woman aged 70-85 years with COVID-19, enrolled during active disease. CDR3s include the opening cysteine and the closing phenylalanine or tryptophan. D genes are given only for firm matches. Expanded clones are given a class, and other clones once, few, many or no size at all.

>.|TRBV30|TRBJ1-1|.
TGTGCCTGGAGTATAGGAGGGAGGGGCACTGAAGCTTTCTTT
CAWSIGGRGTEAFF
>.|TRBV5-4|TRBJ2-1|once
TGTGCCAGCAGCTTGTCGGCGGGACAGCGGTTCTTC
CASSLSAGQRFF
>TRBD1|TRBV7-2|TRBJ1-5|.
TGTGCCAGCAGCTCGGCAGGGGGCCAGCCCCAGCATTTT
CASSSAGGQPQHF
>TRBD2|TRBV7-2|TRBJ2-7|.
TGTGCCAGCAGTCCCAGGGAGGGAGTAGCTCGCGAGCAGTACTTC
CASSPREGVAREQYF
>.|TRBV18|TRBJ1-2|.
TGTGCCAGCTCACCGGAGGGGCTGGGCTATGGCTACACCTTC
CASSPEGLGYGYTF
>.|TRBV19|TRBJ1-2|.
TGTGCCAGTAGTATCAAACAGAGTGGCTACACCTTC
CASSIKQSGYTF
>TRBD2|TRBV10-1|TRBJ2-1|.
TGCGCCAGCAGTGGAGTGGCGGGAGGGCTCTTTGAGCAGTTCTTC
CASSGVAGGLFEQFF
>.|TRBV7-2|TRBJ2-1|.
TGTGCCAGCAGCTTAACCCTAGTAGCTGAGCAGTTCTTC
CASSLTLVAEQFF
>TRBD2|TRBV5-1|TRBJ2-7|once
TGCGCCAGCAGCCGCGGGACTAGCGGGAGCTACGAGCAGTACTTC
CASSRGTSGSYEQYF
>TRBD2|TRBV19|TRBJ2-1|.
TGTGCCAGTAGTTCCCCCCGTGGAGCGGGAGGAAGTGAGCAGTTCTTC
CASSSPRGAGGSEQFF
>.|TRBV28|TRBJ1-6|.
TGTGCCAGCAGTTACAGGCGGGGCGGGAATTCACCCCTCCACTTT
CASSYRRGGNSPLHF
>TRBD1|TRBV4-2|TRBJ2-1|.
TGTGCCAGCAGCCAACTCCGTGGGACAGTTTACAATGAGCAGTTCTTC
CASSQLRGTVYNEQFF
>.|TRBV28|TRBJ1-2|.
TGTGCCAGCGGAAACGGGAAGGCGGCGAGGGGCTACACCTTC
CASGNGKAARGYTF
>TRBD1|TRBV2|TRBJ2-2|.
TGTGCCAGCAGTGAGAGGGGGCAGGGGGCATTTGTGAACACCGGGGAGCTGTTTTTT
CASSERGQGAFVNTGELFF
>TRBD1|TRBV13|TRBJ1-1|.
TGTGCCAGCAGCCGACAGGGTATGAACACTGAAGCTTTCTTT
CASSRQGMNTEAFF
>.|TRBV27|TRBJ1-1|.
TGTGCCAGCAGTTTATCGAGGAGGACCTACACTGAAGCTTTCTTT
CASSLSRRTYTEAFF
>.|TRBV3-1/TRBV3-2|TRBJ2-3|.
TGTGCCAGCAGCCAAGATCTGCCGGGGTCAGATACGCAGTATTTT
CASSQDLPGSDTQYF
>.|TRBV5-1|TRBJ2-1|.
TGCGCCAGCGGATGGGGAGTTTCCTACAATGAGCAGTTCTTC
CASGWGVSYNEQFF
>TRBD2|TRBV15|TRBJ2-1|.
TGTGCCACCAGCAGAGACCCCGGACTAGCGGCTCCCTACAATGAGCAGTTCTTC
CATSRDPGLAAPYNEQFF
>.|TRBV11-3|TRBJ2-7|few
TGTGCCAGCAGCCGGAGCAGGGGCGAGCAGTACTTC
CASSRSRGEQYF
>.|TRBV30|TRBJ1-1|.
TGTGCCTGGAAATCAGGGTTGGACACTGAAGCTTTCTTT
CAWKSGLDTEAFF
>.|TRBV7-3|TRBJ2-6|.
TGTGCCAGCAGCAGCGACAGATATGGGGCCAACGTCCTGACTTTC
CASSSDRYGANVLTF